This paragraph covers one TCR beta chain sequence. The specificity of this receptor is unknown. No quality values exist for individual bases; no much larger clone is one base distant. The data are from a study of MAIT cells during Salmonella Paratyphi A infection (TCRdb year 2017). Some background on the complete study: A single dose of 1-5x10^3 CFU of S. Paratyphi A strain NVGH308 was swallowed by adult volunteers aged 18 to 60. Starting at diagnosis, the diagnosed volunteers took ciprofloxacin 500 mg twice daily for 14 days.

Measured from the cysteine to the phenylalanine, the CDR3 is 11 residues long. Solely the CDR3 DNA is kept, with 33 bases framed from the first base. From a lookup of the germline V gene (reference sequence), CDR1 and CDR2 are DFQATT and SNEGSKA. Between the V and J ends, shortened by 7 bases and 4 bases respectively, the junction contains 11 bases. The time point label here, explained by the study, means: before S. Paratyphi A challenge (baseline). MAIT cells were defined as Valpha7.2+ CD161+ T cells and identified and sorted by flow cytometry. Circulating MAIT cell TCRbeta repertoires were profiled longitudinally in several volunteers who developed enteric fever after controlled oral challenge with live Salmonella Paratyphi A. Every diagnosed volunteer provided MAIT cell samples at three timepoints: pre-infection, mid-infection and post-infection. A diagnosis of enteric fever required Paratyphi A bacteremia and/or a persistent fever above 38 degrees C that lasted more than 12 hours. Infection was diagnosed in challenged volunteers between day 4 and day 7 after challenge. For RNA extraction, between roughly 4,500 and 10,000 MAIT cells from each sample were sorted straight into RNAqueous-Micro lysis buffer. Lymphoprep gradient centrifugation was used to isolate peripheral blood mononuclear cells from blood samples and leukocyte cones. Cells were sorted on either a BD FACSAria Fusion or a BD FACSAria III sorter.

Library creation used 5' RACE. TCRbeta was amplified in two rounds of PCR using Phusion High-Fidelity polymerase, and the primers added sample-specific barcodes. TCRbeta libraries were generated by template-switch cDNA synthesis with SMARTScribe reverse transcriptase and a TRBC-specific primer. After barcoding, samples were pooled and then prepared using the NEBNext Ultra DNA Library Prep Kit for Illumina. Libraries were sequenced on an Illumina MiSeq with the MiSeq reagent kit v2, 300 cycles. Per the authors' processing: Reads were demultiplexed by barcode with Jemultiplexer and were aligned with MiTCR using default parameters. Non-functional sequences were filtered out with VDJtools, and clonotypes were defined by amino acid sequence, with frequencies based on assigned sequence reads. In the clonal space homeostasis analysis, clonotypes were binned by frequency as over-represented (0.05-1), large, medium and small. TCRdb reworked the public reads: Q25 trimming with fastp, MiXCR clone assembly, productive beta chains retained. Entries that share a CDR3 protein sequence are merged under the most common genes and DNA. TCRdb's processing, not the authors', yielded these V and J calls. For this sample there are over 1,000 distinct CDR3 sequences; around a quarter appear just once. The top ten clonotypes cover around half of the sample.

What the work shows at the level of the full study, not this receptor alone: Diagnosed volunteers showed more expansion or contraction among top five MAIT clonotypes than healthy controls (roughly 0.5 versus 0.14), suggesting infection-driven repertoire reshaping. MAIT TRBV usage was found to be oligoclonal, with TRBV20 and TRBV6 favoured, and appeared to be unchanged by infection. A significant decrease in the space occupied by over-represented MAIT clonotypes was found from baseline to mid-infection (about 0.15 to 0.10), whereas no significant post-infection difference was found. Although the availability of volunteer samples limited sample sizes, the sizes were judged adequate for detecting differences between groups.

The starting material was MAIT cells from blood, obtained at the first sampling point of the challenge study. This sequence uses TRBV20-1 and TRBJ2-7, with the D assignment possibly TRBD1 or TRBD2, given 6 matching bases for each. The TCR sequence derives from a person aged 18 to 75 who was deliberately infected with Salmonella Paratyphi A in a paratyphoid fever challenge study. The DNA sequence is TGCAGTGTTATAGGGGGGTACGAGCAGTACTTC. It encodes CSVIGGYEQYF.